The clone carrying this T cell receptor beta chain appeared many times. Not a single patient had been given any form of treatment at any point before undergoing thyroid surgery. These data originate in a study of metastatic and nonmetastatic thyroid tumors. V was clipped by 7 bases and J by 7 bases, with 13 bases between them. CDR3 length: 12 residues. Germline V CDR1 and CDR2: MDHEN, SYDVKM. TCRdb used MiXCR to call clones anew from the PCR reads. This sample yields 75,000 to 100,000 clones, of which about 13% are seen a single time; 11% belongs to the top ten. The specimen was blood. This chain uses TRBV28 with TRBJ1-1; D may be TRBD1 (5 bases). The receptor was isolated from a female donor with papillary thyroid cancer or a benign thyroid nodule (not recorded which). Some clones in this sample may be carry-over from other donors' samples. CDR3 DNA sequence: TGTGCCAGCACCCAGGGTTTCGGTGAAGCTTTCTTT. As protein: CASTQGFGEAFF. Based on the CDR3 plus reference TRBV28 and TRBJ1-1, the full variable domain is DVKVTQSSRYLVKRTGEKVFLECVQDMDHENMFWYRQDPGLGLRLIYFSYDVKMKEKGDIPEGYSVSREKKERFSLILESASTNQTSMYLCASTQGFGEAFFGQGTRLTVV.